This T cell receptor beta chain was found in a study of blood T cell repertoires in COVID-19. For the study at large: COVID-19 samples, acute and convalescent, were from the United States, Italy and Spain. Sources were T cells, B-cell-depleted T cells, or PBMCs; the material itself was cDNA or gDNA.

Original analysis: Estimation of nucleated cell counts was performed using reference gene primer amplification. Assay: immunoSEQ multiplex PCR; the TCRdb copy retains only in-frame clones and omits some. Clonal size and the V and J genes are those of that table, whereas D and trimming came from the DNA. This sample has about 170,000 clones, with roughly 84% found just once. The CDR3 length is 13 residues. Trimming left V 7 bases short and J 4 bases short, with 13 bases between. Germline V gives CDR1 LNHDA, CDR2 SQIVND (reference sequence). The TCR comes from a man between 70 and 80 years old with active or convalescent COVID-19. The specimen was peripheral blood. J is TRBJ1-2 and V is TRBV19; no clear D. In DNA form, the CDR3 reads TGTGCCAGTACCACTGGACTCCTCTATGGCTACACCTTC. Translating gives CASTTGLLYGYTF.